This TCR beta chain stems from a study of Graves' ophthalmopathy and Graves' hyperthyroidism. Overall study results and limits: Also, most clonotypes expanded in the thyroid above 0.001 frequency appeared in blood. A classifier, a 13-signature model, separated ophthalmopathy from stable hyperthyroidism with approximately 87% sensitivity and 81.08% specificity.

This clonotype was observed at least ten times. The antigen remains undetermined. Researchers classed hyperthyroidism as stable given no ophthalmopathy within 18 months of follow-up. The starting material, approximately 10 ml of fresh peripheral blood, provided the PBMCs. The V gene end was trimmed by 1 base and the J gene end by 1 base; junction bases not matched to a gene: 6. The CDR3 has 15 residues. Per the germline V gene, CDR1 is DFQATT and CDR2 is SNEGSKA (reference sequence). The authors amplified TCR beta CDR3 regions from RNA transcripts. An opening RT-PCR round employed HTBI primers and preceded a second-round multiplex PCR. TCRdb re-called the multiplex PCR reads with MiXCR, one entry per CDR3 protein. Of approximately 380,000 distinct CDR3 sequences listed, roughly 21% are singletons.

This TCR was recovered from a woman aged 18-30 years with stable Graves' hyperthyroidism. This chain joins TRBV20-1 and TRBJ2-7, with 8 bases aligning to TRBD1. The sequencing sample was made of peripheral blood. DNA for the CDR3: TGCAGTGCTAGAGGGTCCAGGGGGCAGTCCTACGAGCAGTACTTC. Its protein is CSARGSRGQSYEQYF.